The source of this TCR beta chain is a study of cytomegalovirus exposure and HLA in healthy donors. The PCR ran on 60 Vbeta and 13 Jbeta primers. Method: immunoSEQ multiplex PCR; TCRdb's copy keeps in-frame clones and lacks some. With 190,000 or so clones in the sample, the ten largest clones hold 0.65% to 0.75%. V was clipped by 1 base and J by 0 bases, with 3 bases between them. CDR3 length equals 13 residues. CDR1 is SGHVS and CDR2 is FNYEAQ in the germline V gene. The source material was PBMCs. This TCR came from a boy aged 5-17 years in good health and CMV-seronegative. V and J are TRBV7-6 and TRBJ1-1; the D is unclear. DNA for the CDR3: TGTGCCAGCAGCTTAGTCATGAACACTGAAGCTTTCTTT. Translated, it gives CASSLVMNTEAFF.